The 3 T cell receptor beta chains in this list originate from one sample, sequenced in a study of spatial heterogeneity in lung cancer. Using its own MiXCR run on the 5' RACE reads, TCRdb lists one record per CDR3 protein. Here the sample spans tens of thousands of distinct CDR3 sequences, about 6.5% being singletons. Time point of the sample: sample taken at primary tumor resection. The source was PBMCs, collected at surgery. These receptor sequences come from a female donor with early-stage non-small cell lung cancer.

The chain links TRBV6-5 to TRBJ1-2, with D possibly matching TRBD1 (6 bases). V was cut by 4 bases and J by 4 bases, with 16 bases left in between. There are 15 residues in the CDR3. Germline assignment: CDR1 MNHEY and CDR2 SVGAGI. The CDR3 spells CASSFNTGLAYGYTF. DNA for the CDR3: TGTGCCAGCAGTTTTAATACAGGGTTGGCCTATGGCTACACCTTC.

There are many counts of this clonotype. The V and J genes are TRBV30 and TRBJ1-5; D gene unclear. The V gene lost 2 bases and the J gene lost 6 bases, with 14 bases spanning the gap. This CDR3 is 14 amino acids long. Germline-derived CDR1 and CDR2 are GTSNPN and SVGIG (reference sequence). Written as DNA, the CDR3 is TGTGCCTGGAGTAGGATGGCGGGCGGTCAGCCCCAGCATTTT. This sequence encodes CAWSRMAGGQPQHF.

This clonotype occurred many times. V gene TRBV20-1 combines with J gene TRBJ1-6; unclear D gene. The V gene's germline CDR1 is DFQATT and CDR2 SNEGSKA (reference sequence). This CDR3 region has 15 residues. V lost 0 bases to trimming and J lost 10 bases, with 16 bases between them. As DNA, the CDR3 is TGCAGTGCTAGAGAGGGAGGCAGGAGACGATCACCCCTCCACTTT. Encoded protein: CSAREGGRRRSPLHF.